Presented here are 26 T cell receptor beta chains from one specimen sequenced in a study of blood T cell repertoires in COVID-19. Assay used: immunoSEQ multiplex PCR; TCRdb lists only in-frame clones, some missing. In the table there are around 70,000 clones, roughly 84% of which are singletons. Sequenced sample: peripheral blood. The receptors were gathered from a man aged 50 or older with active COVID-19.

The chain carries TRBV28 and TRBJ2-7, with D unclear. The CDR3 totals 12 residues. The V gene lost 5 bases and the J gene lost 9 bases, with 14 bases spanning the gap. CDR1 and CDR2 (germline): MDHEN, SYDVKM. CDR3 protein: CASSRSTPRQYF. As DNA, the CDR3 is TGTGCCAGCAGTCGCTCGACTCCTCGGCAGTACTTC.

This chain uses TRBV28 with TRBJ1-2; D remains ambiguous. The CDR3 is 13 amino acids. Germline CDR1 is MDHEN and CDR2 is SYDVKM. V shed 3 bases and J shed 7 bases, with 12 bases lying between them. CDR3 residues: CASSLSSRSGYTF. As DNA, the CDR3 is TGTGCCAGCAGTTTGTCTTCCAGGTCTGGCTACACCTTC.

Only one count was recorded for this clone. The chain employs TRBV28 and TRBJ1-1; weak D call: TRBD1 (6 bases). The CDR3 is 15 amino acids. V dropped 3 bases and J dropped 1 base, with 12 bases sitting between them. From germline, CDR1 is MDHEN and CDR2 SYDVKM. For the CDR3, the DNA is TGTGCCAGCAGTTTGAGTCAGGGGCGGAACACTGAAGCTTTCTTT. Residues: CASSLSQGRNTEAFF.

This chain links TRBV6-6 with TRBJ2-1; TRBD2 agrees at 10 bases. The CDR3 is 16 amino acids. The germline CDR1 and CDR2 sequences are MNHNY and SVGAGI (reference sequence). Trimming at V came to 3 bases and at J to 7 bases, leaving 9 bases not matched to a gene. CDR3 region: CASSYFPSGRDNEQFF. The CDR3 DNA sequence: TGTGCCAGCAGTTATTTTCCCAGCGGGAGGGATAATGAGCAGTTCTTC.

This clone has just a few counts. The rearrangement joins TRBV6-1 to TRBJ1-1; 12 bases map to TRBD1. The CDR3 has 16 residues. V lost 4 bases, J lost 4 bases, and 7 bases stayed unmatched. Germline loops: CDR1 MNHNS, CDR2 SASEGT. CDR3 residues: CASSAGQGARSTEAFF. CDR3 DNA sequence: TGTGCCAGCAGTGCGGGACAGGGGGCACGCAGCACTGAAGCTTTCTTT.

This rearrangement joins TRBV15 to TRBJ1-1; TRBD1 aligns across 7 bases. V was clipped by 4 bases and J by 1 base; unmatched bases: 3. CDR1 is LNHNV and CDR2 is YYDKDF in the germline V gene (reference sequence). This CDR3 contains 14 residues. The CDR3 protein is CATSKDRTNTEAFF. DNA of the CDR3: TGTGCCACCAGCAAGGACAGGACGAACACTGAAGCTTTCTTT.

A note on this clone: The junction differs from germline at one of its ends, possibly a read error. This chain joins TRBV9 and TRBJ1-2; 9 bases map to TRBD1. Germline CDR1 is SGDLS and CDR2 is YYNGEE. The CDR3 sequence is 12 residues long. The CDR3 nucleotides are TGTGCCAGCAGCCCTGGGACAGGGAGAGTTTACTTC. Residues: CASSPGTGRVYF.

This clone has just a few counts. This chain connects TRBV6-5 to TRBJ2-7, with a weak D call TRBD1 (6 bases). Trimming cost V 6 bases and J 6 bases, with 15 bases left between them. Germline lookup yields CDR1 MNHEY and CDR2 SVGAGI. The CDR3 is 13 amino acids. CDR3: CASSTQRDTEQYF. The CDR3 DNA follows: TGTGCCAGCAGCACCCAAAGGGACACCGAGCAGTACTTC.

CDR3 loop: CASRSGTGKANEKLFF. CDR3 bases: TGTGCCAGCAGGTCCGGGACAGGGAAAGCTAATGAAAAACTGTTTTTT. The chain uses TRBV28 and TRBJ1-4; 9 bases line up with TRBD1. The CDR3 consists of 16 residues. The ends lost 6 bases at V and 3 bases at J; junction bases unmatched: 8. The germline CDR1 and CDR2 sequences are MDHEN and SYDVKM.

CDR3 bases: TGTGCCAGCAGTGGCGGCCTAGCGGCGTTCTACGAGCAGTACTTC. Protein sequence: CASSGGLAAFYEQYF. The rearrangement uses TRBV2 and TRBJ2-7; 7 nucleotides line up with TRBD2. Germline V gene lookup returns CDR1 SNHLY and CDR2 FYNNEI. The CDR3 has 15 amino acids. The ends lost 4 bases at V and 3 bases at J; junction bases unmatched: 9.

The V gene is TRBV28, the J gene TRBJ2-7; 8 positions match TRBD2. With 6 bases clipped from V and 3 bases from J, the junction kept 7 bases outside the gene matches. The length of the CDR3 is 14 residues. Germline V gene data show CDR1 as MDHEN and CDR2 as SYDVKM. Written as DNA, the CDR3 is TGTGCCAGCAGGGGGACTAGTATGTTCTACGAGCAGTACTTC. Residues: CASRGTSMFYEQYF.

The rearrangement uses TRBV7-2 and TRBJ2-3, with D maybe TRBD2 (5 bases). The germline V gene has CDR1 SGHTA and CDR2 FQGNSA. V lost 1 base and J lost 5, with 13 bases in between. The CDR3 has 15 residues. The CDR3 region has the DNA TGTGCCAGCAGCTTAGGAGGGTCTAATCTAGATACGCAGTATTTT. It translates to CASSLGGSNLDTQYF.

This clone was counted a single time. The chain combines TRBV4-3 with TRBJ2-1, with 10 bases matching TRBD1. The J segment lost 7 bases and the V segment lost 1 base, leaving 10 bases of the junction unmatched. The CDR3 runs 17 residues. Germline assignment: CDR1 LGHNA and CDR2 YSLEER. The chain's CDR3 is CASSQATGTGARNEQFF. CDR3 DNA sequence: TGCGCCAGCAGCCAAGCTACCGGGACAGGGGCGAGAAATGAGCAGTTCTTC.

V usage is TRBV12-5 and J usage is TRBJ2-1; TRBD1 aligns across 10 bases. J lost 6 bases, V lost 5 bases, and 7 bases had no gene match. This CDR3 comprises 15 residues. Germline values: CDR1 LGHNT, CDR2 FRNRAP. This CDR3 is CASGPPGQGSNEQFF. The CDR3 nucleotides read TGTGCTAGTGGTCCGCCGGGACAGGGGAGCAATGAGCAGTTCTTC.

The chain links TRBV10-3 to TRBJ2-1; TRBD2 aligns across 8 bases. The CDR3 is 14 amino acids. The junction had 2 bases not matched to a gene; V was cut back by 2 bases and J by 5 bases. Germline V CDR1 and CDR2: ENHRY, SYGVKD. CDR3: CAISERTSHNEQFF. The CDR3 nucleotides read TGTGCCATCAGTGAGAGGACTAGCCACAATGAGCAGTTCTTC.

On this clone itself: A junction end diverges from the germline sequence, so it may reflect a read error. This chain links TRBV7-7 with TRBJ2-6; D call uncertain. CDR1 and CDR2 (germline): SSHAT, FNYEAQ (reference sequence). The CDR3 runs to 16 residues. CDR3 nucleotide sequence: TGTGCTAGCAGCCCTTGGAGCCGCTCTGGGGCCAACGTCCTGACTTTC. The encoded protein is CASSPWSRSGANVLTF.

The chain recombines TRBV14 with TRBJ1-2; D unclear. Trimming left V 0 bases short and J 2 bases short, with 4 bases between. Germline V CDR1 and CDR2: SGHDN, FVKESK. The CDR3 covers 13 residues. The CDR3 DNA follows: TGTGCCAGCAGCCAAGAATTAAACTATGGCTACACCTTC. Amino acids: CASSQELNYGYTF.

The V gene is TRBV29-1, the J gene TRBJ1-2; 10 positions agree with TRBD1. This CDR3 contains 11 residues. V lost 7 bases and J lost 4; bases outside the gene matches: 0. The germline V gene has CDR1 SQVTM and CDR2 ANQGSEA. CDR3 amino acids: CSGTGGYGYTF. CDR3 sequence (DNA): TGCAGCGGGACAGGGGGCTATGGCTACACCTTC.

The chain is built from TRBV6-1 and TRBJ2-1; weak D call: TRBD1 (7 bases). Looked up from germline, CDR1 is MNHNS and CDR2 is SASEGT. The germline V and J ends were trimmed by 7 bases and 8 bases, with 12 bases remaining between them. The CDR3 is 12 amino acids. This CDR3 is CASTGGQDEQFF. The CDR3 DNA reads as TGTGCCAGCACAGGGGGGCAGGATGAGCAGTTCTTC.

The chain carries TRBV28 and TRBJ2-5; 8 bases map to TRBD2. The germline V gene has CDR1 MDHEN and CDR2 SYDVKM. J was trimmed by 5 bases and V by 7 bases; bases with no gene match: 24. The CDR3 is made up of 19 amino acids. For the CDR3, the DNA is TGTGCCAGCACCACCCCCAGGTCGTCGCGGGAGTCGGGGGGGGAGACCCAGTACTTC. This translates into CASTTPRSSRESGGETQYF.

This chain joins TRBV6-2 or TRBV6-3 and TRBJ2-3; D remains ambiguous. CDR3 length: 19 amino acids. Germline V gives CDR1 MNHEY, CDR2 SVGEGT. The V end lost 6 bases, the J end lost 4 bases, and 29 bases lay between the germline ends. DNA for the CDR3: TGTGCCAGCAGCAGTTACGAGCAGGTACCAATCATTAGTCCAGATACGCAGTATTTT. Protein product: CASSSYEQVPIISPDTQYF.

V is TRBV24-1 and J is TRBJ2-1; the match to TRBD1 covers 8 bases. This CDR3 region has 16 residues. V lost 4 bases to trimming and J lost 5 bases; unmatched junction nucleotides: 9. CDR1 is KGHDR and CDR2 is SFDVKD in the germline V gene. For the CDR3, the DNA is TGTGCCACCAGTGACCTGGACAGGGAATTGAACAATGAGCAGTTCTTC. Translation gives CATSDLDRELNNEQFF.

The chain couples TRBV2 to TRBJ2-6; 9 nucleotides agree with TRBD2. Trimming cost V 7 bases and J 2 bases; bases outside gene matches: 12. There are 18 residues in the CDR3. Germline V CDR1 and CDR2: SNHLY, FYNNEI. The CDR3 reads CASNLGRSGRAGANVLTF. As DNA, the CDR3 is TGTGCCAGCAACCTAGGGCGTAGCGGGAGAGCTGGGGCCAACGTCCTGACTTTC.

CDR3 nucleotide sequence: TGTGCCACCAGTAGCAGGGATACGCAGTATTTT. Translating it yields CATSSRDTQYF. This chain joins TRBV24-1 and TRBJ2-3; D not certain. The CDR3 totals 11 residues. Trimming cost V 6 bases and J 6 bases, with 6 bases left between them. Per the germline V gene, CDR1 is KGHDR and CDR2 is SFDVKD.

This clone has a single count. CDR3 sequence: CASSSQGYADTQYF. As DNA, the CDR3 is TGCGCCAGCAGTTCACAGGGGTACGCAGATACGCAGTATTTT. The rearrangement joins TRBV5-1 to TRBJ2-3, with 7 bases that match TRBD1. Germline-derived CDR1 and CDR2 are SGHRS and YFSETQ. The length of the CDR3 is 14 residues. Trimming at V came to 5 bases and at J to 4 bases, leaving 7 bases not matched to a gene. Drawing the rest from reference TRBV5-1 and TRBJ2-3, the complete variable domain is KAGVTQTPRYLIKTRGQQVTLSCSPISGHRSVSWYQQTPGQGLQFLFEYFSETQRNKGNFPGRFSGRQFSNSRSEMNVSTLELGDSALYLCASSSQGYADTQYFGPGTRLTVL.

The chain joins TRBV7-3 to TRBJ2-7, with 13 bases that match TRBD2. The CDR3 is made up of 16 amino acids. V shed 4 bases and J 2 bases; nucleotides not matched to a gene: 5. CDR1 and CDR2 from the germline V gene are SGHTA and FQGTGA. For the CDR3, the DNA is TGTGCCAGCAGCTATACCGGGACTAGCGGGACCTACGAGCAGTACTTC. Amino acids: CASSYTGTSGTYEQYF.